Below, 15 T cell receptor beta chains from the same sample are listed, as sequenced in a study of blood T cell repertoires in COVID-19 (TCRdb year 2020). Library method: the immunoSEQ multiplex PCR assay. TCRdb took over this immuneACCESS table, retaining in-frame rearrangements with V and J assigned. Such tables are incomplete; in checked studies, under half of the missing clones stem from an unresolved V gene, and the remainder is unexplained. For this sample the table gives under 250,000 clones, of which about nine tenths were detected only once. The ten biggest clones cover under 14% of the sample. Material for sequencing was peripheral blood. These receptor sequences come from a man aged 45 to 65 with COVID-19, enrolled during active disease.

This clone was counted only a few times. The CDR3 loop is CASSLGQGDTIYF. CDR3 bases: TGCGCCAGCAGCTTGGGACAGGGAGACACCATATATTTT. The chain recombines TRBV5-1 with TRBJ1-3; 7 bases are a match to TRBD1. The CDR3 is made up of 13 amino acids. Germline V gene lookup returns CDR1 SGHRS and CDR2 YFSETQ. The ends lost 0 bases at V and 8 bases at J; junction bases unmatched: 2.

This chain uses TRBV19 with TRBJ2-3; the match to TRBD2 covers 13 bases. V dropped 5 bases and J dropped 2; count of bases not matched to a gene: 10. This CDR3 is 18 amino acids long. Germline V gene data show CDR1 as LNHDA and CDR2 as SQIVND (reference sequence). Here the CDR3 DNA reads TGTGCCAGTAGTCTGAGGACTAGCGGGAGAGCTACCACAGATACGCAGTATTTT. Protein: CASSLRTSGRATTDTQYF.

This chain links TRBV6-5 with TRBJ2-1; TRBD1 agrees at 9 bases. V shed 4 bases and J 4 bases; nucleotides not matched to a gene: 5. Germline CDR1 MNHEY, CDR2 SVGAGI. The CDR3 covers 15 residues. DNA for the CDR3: TGTGCCAGCAGTTTAGGGGGACAGGGTTACAATGAGCAGTTCTTC. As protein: CASSLGGQGYNEQFF.

This CDR3 is CASSPSGGGSYNEQFF. In nucleotides, the CDR3 is TGTGCCAGCAGCCCTAGCGGGGGAGGCTCCTACAATGAGCAGTTCTTC. The chain joins TRBV11-3 to TRBJ2-1, with TRBD2 matching over 10 bases. Trimming removed 5 bases from V and 0 bases from J; junction bases left unmatched: 4. Germline V CDR1 and CDR2: SGHNT, YENEEA. There are 16 residues in the CDR3.

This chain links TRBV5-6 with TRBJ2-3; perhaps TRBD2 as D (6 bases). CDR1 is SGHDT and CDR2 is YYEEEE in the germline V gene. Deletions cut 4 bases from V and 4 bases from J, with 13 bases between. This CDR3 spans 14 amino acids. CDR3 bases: TGTGCCAGCAGCCCTGAGCCGGGGGCAGATACGCAGTATTTT. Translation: CASSPEPGADTQYF. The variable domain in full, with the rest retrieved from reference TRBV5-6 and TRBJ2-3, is DAGVTQSPTHLIKTRGQQVTLRCSPKSGHDTVSWYQQALGQGPQFIFQYYEEEERQRGNFPDRFSGHQFPNYSSELNVNALLLGDSALYLCASSPEPGADTQYFGPGTRLTVL.

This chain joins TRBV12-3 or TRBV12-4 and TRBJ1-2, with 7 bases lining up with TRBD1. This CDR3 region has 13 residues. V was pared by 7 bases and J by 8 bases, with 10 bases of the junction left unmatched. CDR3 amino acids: CASNRRGRYGYTF. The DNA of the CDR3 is TGTGCCAGCAACCGGAGGGGGCGGTACGGCTACACCTTC.

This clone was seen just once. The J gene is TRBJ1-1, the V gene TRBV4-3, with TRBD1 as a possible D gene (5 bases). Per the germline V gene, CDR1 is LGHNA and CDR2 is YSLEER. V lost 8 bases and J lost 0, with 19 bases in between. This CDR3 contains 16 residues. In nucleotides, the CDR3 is TGCGCCAGCGGGTCTTCTCGCGGGGGAATGAACACTGAAGCTTTCTTT. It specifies CASGSSRGGMNTEAFF.

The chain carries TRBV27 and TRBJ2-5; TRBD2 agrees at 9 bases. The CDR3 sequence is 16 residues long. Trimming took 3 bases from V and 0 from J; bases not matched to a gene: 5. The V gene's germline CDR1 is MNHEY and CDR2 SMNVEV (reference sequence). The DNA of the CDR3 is TGTGCCAGCAGTTTTTTGACTAGCGGATACCAAGAGACCCAGTACTTC. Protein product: CASSFLTSGYQETQYF.

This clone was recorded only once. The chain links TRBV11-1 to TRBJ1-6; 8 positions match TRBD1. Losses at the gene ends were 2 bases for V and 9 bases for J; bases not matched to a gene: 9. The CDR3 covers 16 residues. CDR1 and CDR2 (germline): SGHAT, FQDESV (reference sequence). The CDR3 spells CASSLLRDRRRSPLHF. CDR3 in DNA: TGTGCCAGCAGCTTACTAAGGGACAGGCGTCGTTCACCCCTCCACTTT.

The CDR3 region is CASSYSISRENTEAFF. The CDR3 DNA sequence: TGTGCCAGCAGTTACTCGATATCCAGGGAAAACACTGAAGCTTTCTTT. The rearrangement uses TRBV6-5 and TRBJ1-1, with D possibly matching TRBD1 (5 bases). Germline lookup yields CDR1 MNHEY and CDR2 SVGAGI. There are 16 residues in the CDR3. V was cut by 0 bases and J by 2 bases, with 13 bases left in between.

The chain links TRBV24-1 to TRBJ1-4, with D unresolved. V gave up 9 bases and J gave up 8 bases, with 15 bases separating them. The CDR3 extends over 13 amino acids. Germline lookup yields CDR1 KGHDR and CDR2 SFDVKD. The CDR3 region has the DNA TGTGCCACCCAGCACGAAGGGAGCGAAAAACTGTTTTTT. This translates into CATQHEGSEKLFF.

CDR3 in DNA: TGTGCCAGCAGCCACAAGCGGGAGAGAACAGATACGCAGTATTTT. It is translated as CASSHKRERTDTQYF. The gene calls are TRBV7-9 and TRBJ2-3, with 8 bases identical to TRBD2. With 5 bases clipped from V and 3 bases from J, the junction kept 7 bases outside the gene matches. Germline-derived CDR1 and CDR2 are SEHNR and FQNEAQ (reference sequence). CDR3 length equals 15 residues.

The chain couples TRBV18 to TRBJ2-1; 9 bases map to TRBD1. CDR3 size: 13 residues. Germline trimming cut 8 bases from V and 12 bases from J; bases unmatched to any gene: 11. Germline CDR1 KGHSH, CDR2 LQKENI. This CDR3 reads CASIPGQGVTQFF. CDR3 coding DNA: TGTGCCAGCATACCGGGACAGGGAGTCACGCAGTTCTTC. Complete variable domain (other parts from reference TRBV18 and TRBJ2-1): NAGVMQNPRHLVRRRGQEARLRCSPMKGHSHVYWYRQLPEEGLKFMVYLQKENIIDESGMPKERFSAEFPKEGPSILRIQQVVRGDSAAYFCASIPGQGVTQFFGPGTRLTVL.

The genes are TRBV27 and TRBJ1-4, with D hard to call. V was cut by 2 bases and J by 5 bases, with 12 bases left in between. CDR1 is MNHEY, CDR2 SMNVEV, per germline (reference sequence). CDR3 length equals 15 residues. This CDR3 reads CASSLSWHINEKLFF. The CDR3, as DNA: TGTGCCAGCAGTTTAAGTTGGCACATCAATGAAAAACTGTTTTTT.

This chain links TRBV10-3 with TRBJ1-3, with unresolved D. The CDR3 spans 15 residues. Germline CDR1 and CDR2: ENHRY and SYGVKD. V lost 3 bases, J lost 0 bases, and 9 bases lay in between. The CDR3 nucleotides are TGTGCCATCAGTGAAGTGGAGCCCTCTGGAAACACCATATATTTT. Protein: CAISEVEPSGNTIYF.